These 24 T cell receptor beta chains share one sample of origin, sequenced in a study of blood T cell repertoires in COVID-19. Assay: immunoSEQ multiplex PCR; the TCRdb copy retains only in-frame clones and omits some. Here the sample spans a few hundred thousand clones, about 90% being singletons. The material sequenced was PBMCs or T cells enriched from blood (not recorded which). The receptors were sampled from a woman younger than 35 with acute COVID-19.

V usage is TRBV2 and J usage is TRBJ1-1; unclear D gene. This CDR3 region has 14 residues. The V end was cut by 1 base, the J end by 8 bases, with 14 bases between. Germline V lookup: CDR1 SNHLY, CDR2 FYNNEI. As DNA, the CDR3 is TGTGCCAGCAGTGAAGGGGGAGTGCGGGTGGAAGCTTTCTTT. This codes for CASSEGGVRVEAFF. Full variable domain (outside the CDR3, taken from reference TRBV2 and TRBJ1-1): EPEVTQTPSHQVTQMGQEVILRCVPISNHLYFYWYRQILGQKVEFLVSFYNNEISEKSEIFDDQFSVERPDGSNFTLKIRSTKLEDSAMYFCASSEGGVRVEAFFGQGTRLTVV.

The chain combines TRBV28 with TRBJ1-6; D is possibly TRBD1 (5 bases). V lost 4 bases and J lost 13, with 17 bases in between. CDR3 size: 14 residues. From germline, CDR1 is MDHEN and CDR2 SYDVKM. For the CDR3, the DNA is TGTGCCAGCAGTTCCGACACGGCGCGGGGGCCCCTCCACTTT. Protein product: CASSSDTARGPLHF.

This chain joins TRBV19 and TRBJ1-6; maybe TRBD1 (6 bases). The CDR3 spans 15 residues. CDR1 and CDR2 (germline): LNHDA, SQIVND (reference sequence). Trimming removed 4 bases at V and 9 bases at J, with 16 bases between. The CDR3 region is CASSTPGQGASPLHF. The CDR3 bases are TGTGCCAGTAGTACCCCGGGACAAGGGGCTTCACCCCTCCACTTT.

A single count supports this clone. The J gene is TRBJ2-2, the V gene TRBV6-4; the match to TRBD1 covers 8 bases. V lost 6 bases and J lost 4; bases outside the gene matches: 4. Germline CDR1 MRHNA, CDR2 SNTAGT. CDR3 length: 14 amino acids. CDR3 loop: CASRTGVGTGELFF. The CDR3 bases are TGTGCCAGCAGGACAGGGGTAGGCACCGGGGAGCTGTTTTTT.

This chain links TRBV12-3 or TRBV12-4 with TRBJ2-7; possibly TRBD2 for D (6 bases). The CDR3 length is 11 residues. Trimming took 7 bases from V and 4 from J, leaving 8 bases between them. CDR3 coding DNA: TGTGCCAGCATGGGGGGATACGAGCAGTACTTC. Residues: CASMGGYEQYF.

The J gene is TRBJ2-7, the V gene TRBV3-1 (or the pseudogene TRBV3-2); D call uncertain. Germline V gene sequence: CDR1 LGHDT, CDR2 YNNKEL (reference sequence). With 4 bases removed from V and 6 bases from J, the gap between germline ends came to 7 bases. CDR3 length: 11 residues. The CDR3 here is CASSRSGEQYF. For the CDR3, the DNA is TGTGCCAGCAGCCGATCGGGCGAGCAGTACTTC.

The chain couples TRBV11-2 to TRBJ2-7; TRBD1 might be the D (6 bases). Trimming removed 6 bases from V and 0 bases from J, with 15 bases in between. The CDR3 length is 15 residues. CDR1 SGHAT and CDR2 FQNNGV come from the germline V gene. The CDR3 loop is CASRASGTNSYEQYF. CDR3 bases: TGTGCCAGCAGGGCATCCGGGACAAACTCCTACGAGCAGTACTTC.

The chain has TRBV28 and TRBJ1-4, with a tentative D call TRBD1 (6 bases). The V end was cut by 5 bases, the J end by 1 base, with 20 bases between. The CDR3 loop spans 18 amino acids. Looked up from germline, CDR1 is MDHEN and CDR2 is SYDVKM. The CDR3 sequence is CASSGTIGGARTNEKLFF. Here the CDR3 DNA reads TGTGCCAGCAGTGGGACGATTGGGGGGGCGCGAACTAATGAAAAACTGTTTTTT.

This chain links TRBV6-5 with TRBJ2-7, with TRBD1 as a possible D gene (5 bases). This CDR3 region has 14 residues. Germline CDR1 reads MNHEY; CDR2 reads SVGAGI. The V end lost 5 bases, the J end lost 8 bases, and 19 bases lay between the germline ends. The CDR3 protein is CASSTPSAGRQQYF. CDR3 bases: TGTGCCAGCAGTACCCCCTCCGCAGGGCGTCAGCAGTACTTC.

The rearrangement links TRBV4-1 to TRBJ2-7; possible D gene TRBD2, 6 bases. Germline CDR1 and CDR2: MGHRA and YSYEKL. The CDR3 spans 14 residues. V was trimmed by 1 base and J by 3 bases, leaving 10 bases between them. CDR3 amino acids: CASSQAGSHYEQYF. DNA of the CDR3: TGCGCCAGCAGCCAAGCCGGGAGCCACTACGAGCAGTACTTC.

The CDR3 protein is CSVRGTRLEEQYF. The DNA of the CDR3 is TGCAGCGTTCGCGGGACTCGCCTCGAGGAGCAGTACTTC. The chain has TRBV29-1 and TRBJ2-7; possibly TRBD2 for D (6 bases). The V end lost 5 bases, the J end lost 7 bases, and 18 bases lay between the germline ends. Germline V CDR1 and CDR2: SQVTM, ANQGSEA. The CDR3 is 13 amino acids.

Only one count was recorded for this clone. The chain uses TRBV9 and TRBJ1-2, with TRBD1 matching over 7 bases. The V and J ends lost 5 bases and 2 bases, in that order; junction bases with no gene match: 12. CDR1 is SGDLS and CDR2 is YYNGEE in the germline V gene. CDR3 length equals 16 residues. This CDR3 reads CASSENSGQENYGYTF. The CDR3 DNA reads as TGTGCCAGCAGTGAAAATAGCGGACAGGAGAACTATGGCTACACCTTC.

This clone was detected only a few times. This chain links TRBV7-9 with TRBJ1-2; a possible D gene is TRBD1 (5 bases). CDR1 is SEHNR, CDR2 FQNEAQ, per germline (reference sequence). The CDR3 is 15 amino acids. The germline V and J ends were trimmed by 6 bases and 0 bases, with 14 bases remaining between them. The CDR3, as DNA: TGTGCCAGCAGTACCCGGGACTCCTCTAACTATGGCTACACCTTC. Translating it yields CASSTRDSSNYGYTF.

The V call is TRBV28, the J call TRBJ1-6, with 7 nucleotides matching TRBD1. Germline loops: CDR1 MDHEN, CDR2 SYDVKM. The V and J ends lost 6 bases and 5 bases, in that order; junction bases with no gene match: 7. This CDR3 region has 15 residues. This chain's CDR3 is CASSASDRDNSPLHF. The CDR3 DNA is TGTGCCAGCAGCGCCTCTGACAGGGATAATTCACCCCTCCACTTT.

The V call is TRBV3-1 (or the pseudogene TRBV3-2), the J call TRBJ2-1; D remains ambiguous. The V end lost 4 bases, the J end lost 9 bases, and 10 bases lay between the germline ends. The CDR3 is 12 amino acids. Per the germline V gene, CDR1 is LGHDT and CDR2 is YNNKEL (reference sequence). This CDR3 reads CASSPTGFEQFF. CDR3 DNA: TGTGCCAGCAGCCCAACCGGTTTTGAGCAGTTCTTC.

V and J are TRBV5-1 and TRBJ2-7, with 7 bases aligning to TRBD2. CDR1 is SGHRS, CDR2 YFSETQ, per germline. V lost 4 bases, J lost 4 bases, and 11 bases stayed unmatched. The CDR3 extends over 15 amino acids. The chain's CDR3 is CASSPSAGAPYEQYF. Here the CDR3 DNA reads TGCGCCAGCAGCCCCTCGGCGGGAGCGCCTTACGAGCAGTACTTC.

The V and J genes are TRBV7-8 and TRBJ2-1; D is perhaps TRBD2 (6 bases). Trimming removed 3 bases from V and 0 bases from J, with 15 bases in between. This CDR3 is built from 17 residues. Germline V gene lookup returns CDR1 SGHVS and CDR2 FQNEAQ. CDR3 sequence reads: CASSLRDFHSSYNEQFF. In DNA, the CDR3 is TGTGCCAGCAGCTTGCGGGACTTTCACAGCTCCTACAATGAGCAGTTCTTC.

J is TRBJ1-5 and V is TRBV2; 8 bases fit TRBD1. The CDR3 contains 15 residues. Trimming cost V 6 bases and J 4 bases; bases outside gene matches: 8. Germline V CDR1 and CDR2: SNHLY, FYNNEI. The DNA for the CDR3 is TGTGCCAGCAGACGACCCGGGACAGGAAATCAGCCCCAGCATTTT. Protein product: CASRRPGTGNQPQHF.

The chain couples TRBV6-5 to TRBJ1-6; no clear D. The CDR3 totals 11 residues. The V and J ends lost 6 bases and 9 bases respectively, with 6 bases between them. Germline CDR1 MNHEY, CDR2 SVGAGI. This chain's CDR3 is CASSPISPLHF. The CDR3 DNA is TGTGCCAGCAGCCCCATTTCACCCCTCCACTTT.

CDR3 DNA sequence: TGTGCCAGCAGTTATGGGGGCCCGCACACTGAAGCTTTCTTT. Protein sequence: CASSYGGPHTEAFF. The gene calls are TRBV6-6 and TRBJ1-1; possibly TRBD1 for D (6 bases). CDR1 is MNHNY and CDR2 is SVGAGI in the germline V gene (reference sequence). The length of the CDR3 is 14 residues. V lost 3 bases, J lost 3 bases, and 11 bases lay in between.

The chain combines TRBV24-1 with TRBJ2-1, with TRBD2 matching over 8 bases. V lost 3 bases and J lost 7; bases outside the gene matches: 10. CDR1 and CDR2 (germline): KGHDR, SFDVKD. The CDR3 consists of 16 residues. The CDR3 reads CATSDRGAGALNEQFF. CDR3 sequence (DNA): TGTGCCACCAGTGATCGGGGAGCGGGGGCACTGAATGAGCAGTTCTTC.

V usage is TRBV7-9 and J usage is TRBJ2-1, with D tentatively TRBD2 (5 bases). The V gene lost 1 base and the J gene lost 0 bases, with 13 bases spanning the gap. CDR1 and CDR2 from the germline V gene are SEHNR and FQNEAQ (reference sequence). The CDR3 is made up of 17 amino acids. The CDR3: CASSLVGGPSSYNEQFF. Written as DNA, the CDR3 is TGTGCCAGCAGCTTAGTCGGCGGGCCGAGCTCCTACAATGAGCAGTTCTTC.

The chain employs TRBV5-5 and TRBJ1-3, with D possibly being TRBD1 (5 bases). This CDR3 is built from 17 residues. Trimming pared 4 bases from V and 0 bases from J, leaving 17 bases between. CDR1 SGHKS and CDR2 YYEKEE come from the germline V gene (reference sequence). The CDR3: CASSPLLDSLSGNTIYF. Here the CDR3 DNA reads TGTGCCAGCAGCCCTCTCCTCGACAGCCTCTCTGGAAACACCATATATTTT.

CDR3 sequence: CASSLAGAHGNTIYF. As DNA, the CDR3 is TGTGCCAGCTCGCTAGCGGGGGCGCATGGAAACACCATATATTTT. V and J are TRBV18 and TRBJ1-3, with D tentatively TRBD1 (6 bases). This CDR3 spans 15 amino acids. CDR1 KGHSH and CDR2 LQKENI come from the germline V gene. Trimming took off 6 bases at V and 3 bases at J, with 15 bases between the two ends.